Below are 14 T cell receptor beta chains sequenced from a single sample in a study of blood T cell repertoires in COVID-19 (dated by TCRdb to between 2020 and 2021). The library was obtained by the immunoSEQ multiplex PCR assay. TCRdb limited this immuneACCESS table to in-frame rearrangements with V and J called. A share of clones is missing; checked studies link under half to unresolved V genes, and the rest is unexplained. This sample gives 300,000 to 400,000 clones in total; about nine tenths of them show up just once. 7.3% of the sample belongs to the ten largest clones. The sequenced sample was peripheral blood. These receptors all come from a woman between 65 and 79 years old with COVID-19, enrolled during active disease.

This clone was counted a single time. The chain combines TRBV4-1 with TRBJ1-5; the D gene is possibly TRBD1 (5 bases). The CDR3 runs 14 residues. V was shortened by 3 bases and J by 9 bases, with 15 bases between the two germline ends. The V gene's germline CDR1 is MGHRA and CDR2 YSYEKL. CDR3 protein: CASSQVSGGGPQHF. CDR3 DNA sequence: TGCGCCAGCAGCCAGGTGTCCGGGGGTGGGCCCCAGCATTTT.

The chain combines TRBV20-1 with TRBJ1-5; a possible D gene is TRBD1 (5 bases). Per germline, CDR1 DFQATT and CDR2 SNEGSKA (reference sequence). V lost 3 bases and J lost 6, with 15 bases in between. The CDR3 is 14 residues long. CDR3 loop: CSASSAGGVQPQHF. CDR3 bases: TGCAGTGCTAGTTCCGCCGGGGGAGTTCAGCCCCAGCATTTT.

The chain joins TRBV14 to TRBJ2-3; unclear D gene. This CDR3 contains 14 residues. Trimming pared 4 bases from V and 2 bases from J, leaving 10 bases between. CDR1 and CDR2 from the germline V gene are SGHDN and FVKESK. CDR3 in DNA: TGTGCCAGCAGCCGACAAGAATACACAGATACGCAGTATTTT. Its translation is CASSRQEYTDTQYF.

This chain links TRBV30 with TRBJ1-2, with TRBD1 matching over 9 bases. V lost 3 bases, J lost 4 bases, and 3 bases stayed unmatched. Per the germline V gene, CDR1 is GTSNPN and CDR2 is SVGIG (reference sequence). CDR3 size: 13 residues. In nucleotides, the CDR3 is TGTGCCTGGAGGAAGACAGGGGGCTATGGCTACACCTTC. This translates into CAWRKTGGYGYTF.

This clone was seen once. The chain recombines TRBV10-3 with TRBJ2-1; D is unresolved. V was trimmed by 10 bases and J by 2 bases, leaving 12 bases between them. CDR3 length: 13 residues. CDR1 is ENHRY and CDR2 is SYGVKD in the germline V gene. The CDR3 DNA is TGTGCCAGCAGGACCGACACCTACAATGAGCAGTTCTTC. It specifies CASRTDTYNEQFF.

The genes are TRBV3-1 (or the pseudogene TRBV3-2) and TRBJ1-2; 10 nucleotides line up with TRBD1. V lost 1 base to trimming and J lost 7 bases; unmatched junction nucleotides: 12. In germline, CDR1 is LGHDT, CDR2 YNNKEL (reference sequence). CDR3 length: 17 amino acids. CDR3 region: CASSQAGQGFQIRGYTF. For the CDR3, the DNA is TGTGCCAGCAGCCAAGCGGGACAGGGGTTTCAGATTCGTGGCTACACCTTC.

J is TRBJ1-2 and V is TRBV10-2; D ambiguous. CDR1 and CDR2 (germline): WSHSY, SAAADI. CDR3 length: 11 amino acids. V shed 6 bases and J shed 2 bases, with 4 bases lying between them. CDR3: CASRANYGYTF. CDR3 in DNA: TGCGCCAGCAGGGCAAACTATGGCTACACCTTC.

The V call is TRBV7-6, the J call TRBJ1-2; maybe TRBD1 (6 bases). The CDR3 runs to 13 residues. Germline assignment: CDR1 SGHVS and CDR2 FNYEAQ. V dropped 3 bases and J dropped 8 bases, with 13 bases sitting between them. CDR3 nucleotide sequence: TGTGCCAGCAGCTTTTCACAGGGTGGCGGCTACACCTTC. Translated: CASSFSQGGGYTF.

The rearrangement uses TRBV19 and TRBJ1-1; D is undetermined. Germline CDR1 LNHDA, CDR2 SQIVND (reference sequence). The CDR3 covers 15 residues. The V end was cut by 2 bases, the J end by 0 bases, with 10 bases between. The CDR3 region has the DNA TGTGCCAGTAGTATAATATCCACTCTGAACACTGAAGCTTTCTTT. This sequence encodes CASSIISTLNTEAFF.

This chain uses TRBV9 with TRBJ2-1, with 7 bases identical to TRBD1. Per germline, CDR1 SGDLS and CDR2 YYNGEE. V trimming: 0 bases; J trimming: 3 bases; junction bases outside the gene matches: 3. The CDR3 extends over 15 amino acids. The CDR3 reads CASSVAGQNYNEQFF. CDR3 in DNA: TGTGCCAGCAGCGTAGCGGGACAGAACTACAATGAGCAGTTCTTC.

The chain links TRBV7-2 to TRBJ1-5, with no clear D. CDR1 is SGHTA, CDR2 FQGNSA, per germline. The CDR3 has 15 amino acids. V gave up 2 bases and J gave up 2 bases, with 10 bases separating them. Here the CDR3 DNA reads TGTGCCAGCAGCTTAAATGGTTTAGGCAATCAGCCCCAGCATTTT. Protein: CASSLNGLGNQPQHF.

The chain is built from TRBV11-2 and TRBJ2-7, with 9 bases matching TRBD1. The CDR3 is made up of 16 amino acids. Germline CDR1 and CDR2: SGHAT and FQNNGV. Trimming cost V 5 bases and J 0 bases; bases outside gene matches: 8. The CDR3, as DNA: TGTGCCAGCAGCCCTCCTGGGACAGGGAGCTCCTACGAGCAGTACTTC. As protein: CASSPPGTGSSYEQYF.

In its sample, this clone was seen a few times. This sequence joins TRBV12-3 or TRBV12-4 and TRBJ1-2, with unresolved D. V was pared by 1 base and J by 12 bases, with 9 bases between. The CDR3 loop spans 11 amino acids. This chain's CDR3 is CASSLGSLHTF. In DNA form, the CDR3 reads TGTGCCAGCAGTTTAGGTAGCTTGCACACCTTC.

The chain combines TRBV4-3 with TRBJ1-1; 7 nucleotides align to TRBD1. From germline, CDR1 is LGHNA and CDR2 YSLEER. The CDR3 has 16 residues. V lost 0 bases to trimming and J lost 2 bases; unmatched junction nucleotides: 6. This CDR3 reads CASSQEAGGSNTEAFF. The CDR3 nucleotides are TGCGCCAGCAGCCAAGAAGCAGGGGGTTCAAACACTGAAGCTTTCTTT.